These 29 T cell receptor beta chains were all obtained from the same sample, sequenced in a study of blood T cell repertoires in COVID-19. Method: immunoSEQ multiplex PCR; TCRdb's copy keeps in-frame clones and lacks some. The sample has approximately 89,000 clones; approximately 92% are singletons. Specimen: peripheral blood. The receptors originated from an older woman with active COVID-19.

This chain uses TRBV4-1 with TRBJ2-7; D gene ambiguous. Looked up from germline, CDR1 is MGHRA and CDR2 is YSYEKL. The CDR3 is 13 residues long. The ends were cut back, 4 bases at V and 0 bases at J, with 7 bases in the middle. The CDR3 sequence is CASSPVVSYEQYF. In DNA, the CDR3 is TGCGCCAGCAGCCCGGTTGTCTCCTACGAGCAGTACTTC.

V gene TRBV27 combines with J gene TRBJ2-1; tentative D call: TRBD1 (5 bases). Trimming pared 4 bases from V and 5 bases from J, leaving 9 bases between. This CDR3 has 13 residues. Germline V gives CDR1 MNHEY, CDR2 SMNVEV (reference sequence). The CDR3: CASSSDSNNEQFF. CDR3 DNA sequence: TGTGCCAGCAGTTCTGACAGCAACAATGAGCAGTTCTTC.

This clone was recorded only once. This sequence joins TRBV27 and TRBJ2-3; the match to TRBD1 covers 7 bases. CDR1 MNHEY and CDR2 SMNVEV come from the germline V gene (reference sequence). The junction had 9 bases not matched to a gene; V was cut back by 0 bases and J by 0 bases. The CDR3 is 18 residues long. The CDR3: CASSLSRGQETSTDTQYF. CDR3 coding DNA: TGTGCCAGCAGTTTATCGAGAGGACAGGAGACAAGCACAGATACGCAGTATTTT.

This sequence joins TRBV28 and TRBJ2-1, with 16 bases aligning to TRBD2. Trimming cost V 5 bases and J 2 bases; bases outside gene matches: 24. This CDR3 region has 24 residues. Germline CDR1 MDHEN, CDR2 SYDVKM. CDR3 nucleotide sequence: TGTGCCAGCAGTCCCACCGGGGCCTTTTACTTGGGACTAGCGGGAGGGAAAACCTACAATGAGCAGTTCTTC. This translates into CASSPTGAFYLGLAGGKTYNEQFF.

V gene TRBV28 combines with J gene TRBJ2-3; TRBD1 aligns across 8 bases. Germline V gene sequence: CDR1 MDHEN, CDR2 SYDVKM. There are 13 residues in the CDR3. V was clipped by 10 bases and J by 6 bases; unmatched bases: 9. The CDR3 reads CATNGQGPDTQYF. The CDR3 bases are TGTGCCACTAACGGACAGGGTCCGGATACGCAGTATTTT.

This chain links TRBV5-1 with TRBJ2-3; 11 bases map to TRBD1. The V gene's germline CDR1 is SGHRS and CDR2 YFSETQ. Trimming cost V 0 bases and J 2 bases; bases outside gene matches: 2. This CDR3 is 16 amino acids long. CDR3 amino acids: CASSLGGQGATDTQYF. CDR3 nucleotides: TGCGCCAGCAGCTTGGGAGGACAGGGGGCCACAGATACGCAGTATTTT.

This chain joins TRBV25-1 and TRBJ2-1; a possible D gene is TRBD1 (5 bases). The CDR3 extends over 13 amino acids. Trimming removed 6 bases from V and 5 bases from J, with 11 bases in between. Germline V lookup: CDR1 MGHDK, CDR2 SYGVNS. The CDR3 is CASSSDSDNEQFF. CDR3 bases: TGTGCCAGCAGCTCCGACAGTGACAATGAGCAGTTCTTC.

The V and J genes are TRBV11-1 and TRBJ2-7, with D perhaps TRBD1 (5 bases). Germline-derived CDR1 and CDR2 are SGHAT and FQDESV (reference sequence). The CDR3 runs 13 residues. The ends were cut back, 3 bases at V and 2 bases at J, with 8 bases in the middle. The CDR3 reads CASSFDRAYEQYF. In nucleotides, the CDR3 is TGTGCCAGCAGCTTCGACAGAGCCTACGAGCAGTACTTC.

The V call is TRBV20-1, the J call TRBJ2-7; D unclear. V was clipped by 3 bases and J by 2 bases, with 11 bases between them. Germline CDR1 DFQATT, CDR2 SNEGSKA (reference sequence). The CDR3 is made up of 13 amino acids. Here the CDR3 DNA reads TGCAGTGCTAGTGAAGGCGGTACCTACGAGCAGTACTTC. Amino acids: CSASEGGTYEQYF.

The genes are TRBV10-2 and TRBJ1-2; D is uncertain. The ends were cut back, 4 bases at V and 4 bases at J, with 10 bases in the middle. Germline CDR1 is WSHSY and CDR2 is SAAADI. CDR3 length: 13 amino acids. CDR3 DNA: TGCGCCAGCAGTGGAGACGGACTCTATGGCTACACCTTC. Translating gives CASSGDGLYGYTF.

Here the CDR3 DNA reads TGTGCCAGCAGCGGAGGGACTAATGAAAAACTGTTTTTT. This encodes CASSGGTNEKLFF. The rearrangement uses TRBV5-5 and TRBJ1-4; unclear D gene. Germline assignment: CDR1 SGHKS and CDR2 YYEKEE (reference sequence). CDR3 size: 13 residues. V dropped 4 bases and J dropped 2 bases, with 6 bases sitting between them.

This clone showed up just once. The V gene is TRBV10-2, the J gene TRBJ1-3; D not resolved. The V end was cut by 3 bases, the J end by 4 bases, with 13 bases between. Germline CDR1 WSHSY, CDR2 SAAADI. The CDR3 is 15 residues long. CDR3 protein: CASSDGSMWGNTIYF. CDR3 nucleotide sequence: TGCGCCAGCAGTGACGGGTCTATGTGGGGAAACACCATATATTTT.

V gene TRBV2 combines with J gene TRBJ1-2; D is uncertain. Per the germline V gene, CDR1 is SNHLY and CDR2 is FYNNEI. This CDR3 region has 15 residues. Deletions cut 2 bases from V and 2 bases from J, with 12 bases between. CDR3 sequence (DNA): TGTGCCAGCAGTGAATTACAAAACCCCAACTATGGCTACACCTTC. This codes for CASSELQNPNYGYTF.

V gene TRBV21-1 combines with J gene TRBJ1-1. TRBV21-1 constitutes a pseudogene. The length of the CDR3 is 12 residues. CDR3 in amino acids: CASSPGETEAFF. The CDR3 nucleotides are TGTGCCAGCAGCCCGGGGGAGACTGAAGCTTTCTTT.

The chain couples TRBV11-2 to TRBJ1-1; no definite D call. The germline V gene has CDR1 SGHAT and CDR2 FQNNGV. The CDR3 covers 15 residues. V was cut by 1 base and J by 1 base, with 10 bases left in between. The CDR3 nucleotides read TGTGCCAGCAGCTTAGTCGGGTCAGCGAACACTGAAGCTTTCTTT. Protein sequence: CASSLVGSANTEAFF.

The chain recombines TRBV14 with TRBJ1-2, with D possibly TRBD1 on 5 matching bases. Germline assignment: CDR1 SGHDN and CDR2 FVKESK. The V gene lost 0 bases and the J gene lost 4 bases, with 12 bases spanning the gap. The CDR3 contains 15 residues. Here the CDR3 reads CASSQDTRGGYGYTF. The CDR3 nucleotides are TGTGCCAGCAGCCAAGACACGAGGGGAGGCTATGGCTACACCTTC.

The CDR3 is CASSLDRAGGLETQYF. CDR3 DNA sequence: TGTGCCAGCAGCTTAGATCGTGCGGGGGGGCTTGAGACCCAGTACTTC. The chain carries TRBV11-2 and TRBJ2-5; 9 bases agree with TRBD2. Germline assignment: CDR1 SGHAT and CDR2 FQNNGV. With V trimmed by 0 bases and J by 5 bases, 7 bases remained unmatched. CDR3 length equals 16 residues.

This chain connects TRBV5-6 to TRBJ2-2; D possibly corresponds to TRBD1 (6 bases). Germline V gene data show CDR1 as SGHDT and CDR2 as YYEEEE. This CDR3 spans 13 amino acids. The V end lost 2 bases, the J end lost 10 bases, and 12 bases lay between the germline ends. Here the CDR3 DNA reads TGTGCCAGCAGCTTCGGACAGCGCCAGGAGCTGTTTTTT. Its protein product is CASSFGQRQELFF.

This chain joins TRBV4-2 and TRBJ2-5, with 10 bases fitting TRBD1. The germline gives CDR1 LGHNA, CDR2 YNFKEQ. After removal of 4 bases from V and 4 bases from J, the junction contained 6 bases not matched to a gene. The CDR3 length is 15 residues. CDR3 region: CASSLGQGTGETQYF. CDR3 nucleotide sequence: TGTGCCAGCAGCCTGGGACAGGGGACGGGAGAGACCCAGTACTTC.

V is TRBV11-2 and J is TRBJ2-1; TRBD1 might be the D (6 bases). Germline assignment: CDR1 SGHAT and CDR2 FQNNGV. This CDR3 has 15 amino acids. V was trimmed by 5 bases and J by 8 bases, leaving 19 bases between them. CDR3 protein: CASSPPGHSSHEQFF. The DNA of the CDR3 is TGTGCCAGCAGCCCACCGGGACATAGCTCCCATGAGCAGTTCTTC.

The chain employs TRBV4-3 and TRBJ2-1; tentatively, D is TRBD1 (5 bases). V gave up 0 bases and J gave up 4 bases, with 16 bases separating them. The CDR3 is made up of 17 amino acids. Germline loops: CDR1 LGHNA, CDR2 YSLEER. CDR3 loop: CASSQDLRRQPYNEQFF. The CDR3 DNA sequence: TGCGCCAGCAGCCAAGATCTCCGGAGACAGCCTTACAATGAGCAGTTCTTC.

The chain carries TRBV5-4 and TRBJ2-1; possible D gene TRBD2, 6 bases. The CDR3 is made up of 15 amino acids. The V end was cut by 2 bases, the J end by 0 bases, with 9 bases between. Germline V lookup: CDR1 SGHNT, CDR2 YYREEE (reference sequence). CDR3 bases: TGTGCCAGCAGCTTTGGGAGGAACTCCTACAATGAGCAGTTCTTC. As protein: CASSFGRNSYNEQFF.

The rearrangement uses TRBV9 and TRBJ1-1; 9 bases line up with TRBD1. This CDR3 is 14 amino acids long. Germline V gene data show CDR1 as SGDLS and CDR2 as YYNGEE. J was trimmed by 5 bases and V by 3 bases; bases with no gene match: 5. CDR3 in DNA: TGTGCCAGCAGCGCAACTGACAGGGGGACTGAAGCTTTCTTT. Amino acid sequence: CASSATDRGTEAFF. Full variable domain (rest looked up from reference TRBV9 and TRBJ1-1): DSGVTQTPKHLITATGQRVTLRCSPRSGDLSVYWYQQSLDQGLQFLIQYYNGEERAKGNILERFSAQQFPDLHSELNLSSLELGDSALYFCASSATDRGTEAFFGQGTRLTVV.

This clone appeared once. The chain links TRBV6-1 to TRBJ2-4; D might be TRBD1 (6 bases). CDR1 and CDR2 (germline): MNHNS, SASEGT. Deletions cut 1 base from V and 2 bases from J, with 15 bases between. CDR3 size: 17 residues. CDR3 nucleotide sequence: TGTGCCAGCAGTGAAGGTTCGGGCAGGGGTACCAAAAACATTCAGTACTTC. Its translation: CASSEGSGRGTKNIQYF.

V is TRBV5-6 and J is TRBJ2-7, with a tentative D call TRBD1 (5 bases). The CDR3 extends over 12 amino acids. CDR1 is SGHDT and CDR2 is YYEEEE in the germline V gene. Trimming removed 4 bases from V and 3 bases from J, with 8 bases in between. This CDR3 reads CASSHTGYEQYF. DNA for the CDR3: TGTGCCAGCAGCCACACAGGCTACGAGCAGTACTTC.

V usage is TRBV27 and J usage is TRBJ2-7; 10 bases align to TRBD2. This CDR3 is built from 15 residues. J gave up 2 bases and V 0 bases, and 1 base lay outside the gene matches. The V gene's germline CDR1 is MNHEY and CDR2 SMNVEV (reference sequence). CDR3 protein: CASSLSGLATYEQYF. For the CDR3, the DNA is TGTGCCAGCAGTTTATCGGGACTAGCGACCTACGAGCAGTACTTC.

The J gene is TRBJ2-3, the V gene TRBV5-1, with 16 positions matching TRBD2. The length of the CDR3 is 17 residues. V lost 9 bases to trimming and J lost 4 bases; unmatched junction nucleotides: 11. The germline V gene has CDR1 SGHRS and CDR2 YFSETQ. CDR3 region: CATGPGLAGGHADTQYF. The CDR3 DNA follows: TGCGCCACCGGTCCGGGACTAGCGGGGGGGCACGCAGATACGCAGTATTTT.

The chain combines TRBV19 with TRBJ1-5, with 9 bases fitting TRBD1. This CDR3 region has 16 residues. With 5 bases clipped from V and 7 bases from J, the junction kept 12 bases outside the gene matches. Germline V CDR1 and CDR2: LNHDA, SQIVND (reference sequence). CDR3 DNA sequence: TGTGCCAGTAGTCTTTGGACAGGGGAGGAGAGACAGCCCCAGCATTTT. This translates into CASSLWTGEERQPQHF.

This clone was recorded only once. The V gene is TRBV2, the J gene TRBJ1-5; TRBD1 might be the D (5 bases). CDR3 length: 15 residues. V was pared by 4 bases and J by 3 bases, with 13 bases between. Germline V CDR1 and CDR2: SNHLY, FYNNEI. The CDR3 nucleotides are TGTGCCAGCAGTGTCTCGGGGGAGCTCAATCAGCCCCAGCATTTT. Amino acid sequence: CASSVSGELNQPQHF. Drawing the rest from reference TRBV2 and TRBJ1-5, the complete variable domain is EPEVTQTPSHQVTQMGQEVILRCVPISNHLYFYWYRQILGQKVEFLVSFYNNEISEKSEIFDDQFSVERPDGSNFTLKIRSTKLEDSAMYFCASSVSGELNQPQHFGDGTRLSIL.